This T cell receptor beta chain was captured by sequencing in a study of blood T cell repertoires in COVID-19. Study in general: COVID-19 samples from acute and convalescent phases originated in the United States, Italy and Spain.

Assay: immunoSEQ multiplex PCR; the TCRdb copy retains only in-frame clones and omits some. The table records around 300,000 clones, 75% to 95% of them present only once. A single count supports this clone. CDR3 length: 19 residues. CDR1 and CDR2 (germline): SGHVS, FQNEAQ. After removal of 1 base from V and 5 bases from J, the junction contained 15 bases not matched to a gene. Adults between about 18 and 89 years of age took part from fewer than 30 US areas. Allocation to cohorts depended on clinical history reported by the participants. Recovered participants had two consecutive negative NP/OP PCR tests, healthcare professional clearance, or symptom resolution.

The clonotype originates from a woman in her 30s who had recovered from COVID-19. The chain couples TRBV7-8 to TRBJ2-3; 10 nucleotides agree with TRBD2. What was sequenced was PBMCs or T cells enriched from blood (not recorded which). In nucleotides, the CDR3 is TGTGCCAGCAGCTTAGTAATAGGCCTAGCGGGAGTGGTATTAGATACGCAGTATTTT. Translation: CASSLVIGLAGVVLDTQYF.